A selection of T cell receptor beta chains follows, all from one sample in a study of control samples from healthy donors and cancer patients. This table comes from immunoSEQ multiplex PCR, and its TCRdb copy is limited to in-frame clones, with some not included. This table has about 110,000 clones, around four fifths appearing once. The specimen sequenced was blood. The receptors here all came from a man aged 18 to 29 in good health. The conserved cysteine and the conserved F or W are not part of the CDR3 here.

v_call cdr3_aa
TRBV5-5 ASSQDRGRYNEQF
TRBV5-6 ASTRYSHRAIYGYT
TRBV30 AWGGDSSNQPQH
TRBV19 ASSTPRTGQYRTQETQY
TRBV4-2 ASSQLVGVDTQY
TRBV7-9 ASSLARVGGLDKNIQY
TRBV15 ATTLEAGSQETQY
TRBV25-1 ASSRPRGGLWSTDTQY
TRBV9 ASSYSGTSGGGYNEQF
TRBV19 ASRDRESSTDTQY
TRBV19 ASSFRQGEAF
TRBV9 ASSVTGFPWGEAF
TRBV6-5 ATEAGWNSPLH
TRBV6-6 ASSYGQLMNTEAF
TRBV10-3 AISESTNSPGGWDEKLF
TRBV5-4 ASSLVFGSEQY
TRBV6-1 ASSDRTPETQY
TRBV7-8 ASSSAGTAAF
TRBV4-3 ASSQEPGMGRSSYNSPLH
TRBV12-3/TRBV12-4 ASRTQGDIQY
TRBV27 ASTSGTWGVGNEQF
TRBV7-2 ASRGQASSYNSPLH
TRBV28 ASSLFGGLTDTQY
TRBV28 ASSSRGRQGRSYEQY
TRBV27 ASSPHRTGKQETQY
TRBV2 AAEFLSLYSTDTQY
TRBV7-9 ASSLGQGFSNSPLH
TRBV27 ASRGSGARVQY
TRBV12-3/TRBV12-4 ASKGPGNTIY
TRBV7-2 ASSLEFQSTGELF
TRBV5-5 ASSLGRETQY
TRBV24-1 ATPRDRGSHSNQPQH
TRBV11-2 ASSLNRGGAVEETQY
TRBV28 ASSWAGVGTEAF